The 27 T cell receptor beta chains in this list originate from one sample, sequenced in a study of cytomegalovirus exposure and HLA in healthy donors. The PCR was carried out with 60 Vbeta primers and 13 Jbeta primers. Sequencing used immunoSEQ multiplex PCR; TCRdb keeps in-frame clones, though not all of them. This sample has more than 90,000 clones; approximately 82% occur once, and the top ten carry more than 20%. Sequenced sample: PBMCs. These receptors were taken from a man between 25 and 39 years old in good health and CMV-seropositive.

The sample holds one count of this clone. The genes are TRBV28 and TRBJ2-1; the match to TRBD1 covers 9 bases. Trimming took 6 bases from V and 7 from J; bases not matched to a gene: 10. Germline V gives CDR1 MDHEN, CDR2 SYDVKM. The length of the CDR3 is 15 residues. CDR3 nucleotides: TGTGCCAGCAGCCTATGGGGACAGGGCTTAAATGAGCAGTTCTTC. This translates into CASSLWGQGLNEQFF.

The V call is TRBV19, the J call TRBJ1-5; D is unresolved. The CDR3 extends over 15 amino acids. Per germline, CDR1 LNHDA and CDR2 SQIVND (reference sequence). The V end lost 3 bases, the J end lost 5 bases, and 14 bases lay between the germline ends. Here the CDR3 reads CASSMSRREYQPQHF. DNA of the CDR3: TGTGCCAGTAGTATGTCGCGGAGGGAGTATCAGCCCCAGCATTTT.

This chain joins TRBV2 and TRBJ1-1, with 9 bases that match TRBD1. The CDR3 length is 13 residues. Trimming took 8 bases from V and 4 from J; bases not matched to a gene: 5. Germline CDR1 is SNHLY and CDR2 is FYNNEI. CDR3 DNA: TGTGCCAGCCACCGGGACAGGGCCACTGAAGCTTTCTTT. Its translation is CASHRDRATEAFF.

DNA for the CDR3: TGCAGCGTTGATGGACTAGCGGGTCTAGAGACCCAGTACTTC. It codes for CSVDGLAGLETQYF. This chain uses TRBV29-1 with TRBJ2-5; TRBD2 aligns across 11 bases. The CDR3 totals 14 residues. Trimming at V came to 3 bases and at J to 4 bases, leaving 4 bases not matched to a gene. Germline V lookup: CDR1 SQVTM, CDR2 ANQGSEA. Looking up the rest from reference TRBV29-1 and TRBJ2-5 gives the full variable domain: SAVISQKPSRDICQRGTSLTIQCQVDSQVTMMFWYRQQPGQSLTLIATANQGSEATYESGFVIDKFPISRPNLTFSTLTVSNMSPEDSSIYLCSVDGLAGLETQYFGPGTRLLVL.

CDR3 sequence (DNA): TGTGCCAGCAGCGCCCGACTAGCTGAATCACGCACAGATACGCAGTATTTT. Its protein is CASSARLAESRTDTQYF. The chain employs TRBV9 and TRBJ2-3; 7 nucleotides agree with TRBD2. CDR1 and CDR2 from the germline V gene are SGDLS and YYNGEE. With 3 bases clipped from V and 1 base from J, the junction kept 11 bases outside the gene matches. This CDR3 contains 17 residues.

Here the CDR3 DNA reads TGTGCCAGCAGCCAAGGGGGACTAGTAGTGACCGGGGAGCTGTTTTTT. This encodes CASSQGGLVVTGELFF. The chain is built from TRBV4-2 and TRBJ2-2, with 8 positions matching TRBD2. Germline CDR1 reads LGHNA; CDR2 reads YNFKEQ. There are 16 residues in the CDR3. Trimming removed 1 base from V and 5 bases from J; junction bases left unmatched: 6.

V gene TRBV7-8 combines with J gene TRBJ2-7; unclear D gene. The CDR3 is 16 amino acids. Per the germline V gene, CDR1 is SGHVS and CDR2 is FQNEAQ. With 1 base removed from V and 4 bases from J, the gap between germline ends came to 17 bases. The DNA for the CDR3 is TGTGCCAGCAGCTTAGACGGGTTAGTACTACCGTACGAGCAGTACGTC. Its translation: CASSLDGLVLPYEQYV.

The chain recombines TRBV2 with TRBJ2-7; D may be TRBD2 (6 bases). There are 15 residues in the CDR3. Germline loops: CDR1 SNHLY, CDR2 FYNNEI. V dropped 4 bases and J dropped 7 bases, with 20 bases sitting between them. The CDR3 here is CASSGESGDGLEQYF. In nucleotides, the CDR3 is TGTGCCAGCAGTGGAGAGTCGGGGGACGGTTTAGAGCAGTACTTC.

This clone has a handful of counts. The chain carries TRBV9 and TRBJ1-6, with D possibly TRBD1 on 6 matching bases. The CDR3 is 15 residues long. CDR1 SGDLS and CDR2 YYNGEE come from the germline V gene. Trimming took 3 bases from V and 6 from J, leaving 13 bases between them. CDR3 nucleotides: TGTGCCAGCAGCGATGGTACAGGGCGTAATTCACCCCTCCACTTT. The encoded protein is CASSDGTGRNSPLHF. Full variable domain (outside the CDR3, taken from reference TRBV9 and TRBJ1-6): DSGVTQTPKHLITATGQRVTLRCSPRSGDLSVYWYQQSLDQGLQFLIQYYNGEERAKGNILERFSAQQFPDLHSELNLSSLELGDSALYFCASSDGTGRNSPLHFGNGTRLTVT.

The chain is built from TRBV15 and TRBJ1-1; 11 bases line up with TRBD1. This CDR3 comprises 15 residues. Germline trimming cut 3 bases from V and 4 bases from J; bases unmatched to any gene: 4. From germline, CDR1 is LNHNV and CDR2 YYDKDF (reference sequence). The CDR3 reads CATSRGGTGGTEAFF. The CDR3 region has the DNA TGTGCCACCAGCAGGGGGGGGACAGGGGGCACTGAAGCTTTCTTT.

The CDR3 is CASSVPLRGGEDTQYF. The CDR3 coding sequence is TGTGCCAGCAGCGTTCCTTTGCGGGGGGGAGAAGATACGCAGTATTTT. The chain uses TRBV9 and TRBJ2-3, with 9 bases aligning to TRBD2. This CDR3 is built from 16 residues. Trimming at V came to 2 bases and at J to 5 bases, leaving 9 bases not matched to a gene. Germline V gives CDR1 SGDLS, CDR2 YYNGEE.

This chain links TRBV6-5 with TRBJ2-5; 7 bases map to TRBD1. The CDR3 totals 14 residues. Trimming cost V 7 bases and J 5 bases; bases outside gene matches: 10. Germline CDR1 and CDR2: MNHEY and SVGAGI. This CDR3 is CASKTDRLGETQYF. CDR3 DNA: TGTGCCAGCAAGACGGACAGGCTAGGGGAGACCCAGTACTTC.

The rearrangement joins TRBV7-2 to TRBJ1-2; 8 bases fit TRBD1. From germline, CDR1 is SGHTA and CDR2 FQGNSA. The CDR3 runs to 19 residues. Trimming cost V 2 bases and J 4 bases; bases outside gene matches: 18. CDR3 nucleotides: TGTGCCAGCAGCTTATGGCAGGGGGCGATTGGGAACCGTGGCTATGGCTACACCTTC. Amino acid sequence: CASSLWQGAIGNRGYGYTF.

The rearrangement uses TRBV9 and TRBJ2-5, with 7 positions matching TRBD2. The CDR3 length is 14 residues. V was clipped by 0 bases and J by 5 bases; unmatched bases: 4. Germline V CDR1 and CDR2: SGDLS, YYNGEE. The CDR3 DNA sequence: TGTGCCAGCAGCGTAGCTGGGGGGGTGGAGACCCAGTACTTC. It yields the protein CASSVAGGVETQYF.

The chain has TRBV29-1 and TRBJ2-3, with D perhaps TRBD2 (5 bases). CDR3 length equals 15 residues. Germline assignment: CDR1 SQVTM and CDR2 ANQGSEA. The V and J ends lost 4 bases and 0 bases respectively, with 14 bases between them. CDR3 DNA: TGCAGCGTTGCTTCCTCCCGCGGGAGCACAGATACGCAGTATTTT. It is translated as CSVASSRGSTDTQYF.

This chain joins TRBV2 and TRBJ1-2, with 9 bases aligning to TRBD1. The length of the CDR3 is 16 residues. The V gene end was trimmed by 7 bases and the J gene end by 2 bases; junction bases not matched to a gene: 11. In germline, CDR1 is SNHLY, CDR2 FYNNEI. The chain's CDR3 is CASTKFDRGKNYGYTF. For the CDR3, the DNA is TGTGCCAGCACAAAATTCGACAGGGGGAAGAACTATGGCTACACCTTC. Using reference TRBV2 and TRBJ1-2 for the parts outside the CDR3, the full variable domain is EPEVTQTPSHQVTQMGQEVILRCVPISNHLYFYWYRQILGQKVEFLVSFYNNEISEKSEIFDDQFSVERPDGSNFTLKIRSTKLEDSAMYFCASTKFDRGKNYGYTFGSGTRLTVV.

The chain couples TRBV10-1 to TRBJ2-3; D gene ambiguous. CDR1 is WNHNN, CDR2 SYGVQD, per germline (reference sequence). V lost 4 bases to trimming and J lost 5 bases, with 10 bases between them. There are 13 residues in the CDR3. CDR3 nucleotide sequence: TGCGCCAGCAGTGTTACCCCCGGAGATACGCAGTATTTT. Encoded protein: CASSVTPGDTQYF.

The CDR3 DNA sequence: TGTGCCAGCAGCTGGGGGACGGCGGGGGGTTACAATGAGCAGTTCTTC. Protein sequence: CASSWGTAGGYNEQFF. The chain is built from TRBV5-4 and TRBJ2-1; the match to TRBD2 covers 8 bases. Germline lookup yields CDR1 SGHNT and CDR2 YYREEE (reference sequence). V lost 3 bases and J lost 4; bases outside the gene matches: 9. The CDR3 is made up of 16 amino acids.

This clone turned up a few times. The rearrangement joins TRBV4-1 to TRBJ2-2; D possibly corresponds to TRBD2 (5 bases). The CDR3 spans 14 residues. V was cut by 0 bases and J by 6 bases, with 8 bases left in between. Germline V gene data show CDR1 as MGHRA and CDR2 as YSYEKL. The CDR3 is CASSQDWGAGELFF. The CDR3 DNA is TGCGCCAGCAGCCAAGATTGGGGAGCCGGGGAGCTGTTTTTT.

The J gene is TRBJ2-5, the V gene TRBV5-1; TRBD2 is a possible D gene (6 bases). V lost 3 bases to trimming and J lost 0 bases, with 12 bases between them. This CDR3 contains 15 residues. Germline loops: CDR1 SGHRS, CDR2 YFSETQ. This CDR3 is CASSSGLPYQETQYF. CDR3 DNA: TGCGCCAGCAGCTCGGGACTTCCGTACCAAGAGACCCAGTACTTC.

This clone was detected only once. The chain is built from TRBV11-2 and TRBJ2-1, with 7 nucleotides matching TRBD1. V shed 5 bases, J shed 1 base, and the junction held 8 bases outside the gene matches. The CDR3 sequence is 16 residues long. Germline V gene data show CDR1 as SGHAT and CDR2 as FQNNGV. The CDR3 DNA sequence: TGTGCCAGCAGCAGCCCCGGGACAGCTTCCTACAATGAGCAGTTCTTC. Translating gives CASSSPGTASYNEQFF.

The genes are TRBV2 and TRBJ2-5, with D possibly matching TRBD1 (5 bases). Germline values: CDR1 SNHLY, CDR2 FYNNEI. V was shortened by 5 bases and J by 4 bases, with 8 bases between the two germline ends. The CDR3 is made up of 12 amino acids. For the CDR3, the DNA is TGTGCCAGCAGTCAGGGTAGAGAGACCCAGTACTTC. The encoded protein is CASSQGRETQYF.

This rearrangement joins TRBV2 to TRBJ1-5; the D is unclear. Per germline, CDR1 SNHLY and CDR2 FYNNEI. This CDR3 spans 11 amino acids. Between the trimmed V and J ends, which lost 6 bases and 7 bases, there was a span of 7 bases. CDR3 in amino acids: CASSLGQPQHF. The DNA for the CDR3 is TGTGCCAGCAGCCTGGGCCAGCCCCAGCATTTT.

The V call is TRBV30, the J call TRBJ1-1; 7 positions agree with TRBD1. Germline V gives CDR1 GTSNPN, CDR2 SVGIG (reference sequence). V was clipped by 0 bases and J by 3 bases; unmatched bases: 10. The CDR3 contains 16 residues. CDR3 sequence: CAWSVWRGGSDTEAFF. For the CDR3, the DNA is TGTGCCTGGAGTGTATGGCGAGGGGGCAGTGACACTGAAGCTTTCTTT.

This clone was counted only a few times. This rearrangement joins TRBV5-1 to TRBJ1-2; 12 nucleotides align to TRBD1. Germline lookup yields CDR1 SGHRS and CDR2 YFSETQ. Trimming at V came to 0 bases and at J to 1 base, leaving 4 bases not matched to a gene. CDR3 length: 17 amino acids. The CDR3: CASSLDGTGGLNYGYTF. CDR3 sequence (DNA): TGCGCCAGCAGCTTGGATGGGACAGGGGGCCTTAACTATGGCTACACCTTC. The whole variable domain, remainder taken from reference TRBV5-1 and TRBJ1-2, is KAGVTQTPRYLIKTRGQQVTLSCSPISGHRSVSWYQQTPGQGLQFLFEYFSETQRNKGNFPGRFSGRQFSNSRSEMNVSTLELGDSALYLCASSLDGTGGLNYGYTFGSGTRLTVV.

The V call is TRBV7-2, the J call TRBJ2-2; 9 nucleotides match TRBD1. This CDR3 contains 15 residues. With 8 bases clipped from V and 4 bases from J, the junction kept 8 bases outside the gene matches. The V gene's germline CDR1 is SGHTA and CDR2 FQGNSA. The CDR3 sequence is CASANRGHGTGELFF. CDR3 nucleotide sequence: TGTGCCAGCGCAAACAGGGGGCACGGCACCGGGGAGCTGTTTTTT.

This clone was seen only a few times. This rearrangement joins TRBV11-2 to TRBJ2-2, with a possible D match to TRBD2 (5 bases). Trimming stripped 6 bases from V and 5 bases from J, with 19 bases between. Germline CDR1 reads SGHAT; CDR2 reads FQNNGV. The CDR3 is made up of 16 amino acids. For the CDR3, the DNA is TGTGCCAGCAGTTCCATTAGAGCGGTAAAGACCGGGGAGCTGTTTTTT. It encodes CASSSIRAVKTGELFF.